Detailed here is one T cell receptor beta chain. Its specificity is unknown. Isolated RNA was reverse transcribed into cDNA used as the sequencing template. This table comes from immunoSEQ multiplex PCR, and its TCRdb copy is limited to in-frame clones, with some not included. The sample lists around 190,000 clones, roughly three fifths occurring once. The data derive from a study of CD8+ T cells in alopecia areata. V shed 9 bases and J shed 1 base, with 13 bases lying between them. The CDR3 runs to 13 residues. Germline CDR1 is SNHLY and CDR2 is FYNNEI. As to treatment: oral pan-JAK inhibitor, 5-10 mg twice daily. Regarding the study as a whole: Just one nonresponder means the tie between baseline CD8+ expansion and response stays uncertain. Persistence during tofacitinib was seen for many expanded lesional clones in scalp and blood.

The starting material was CD4+ T cells sorted from blood, obtained at week 4, from a patient treated with tofacitinib. The chain joins TRBV2 to TRBJ2-7; weak D call: TRBD1 (6 bases). The clonotype originates from a human donor with alopecia areata. CDR3 sequence: CARSDRKSYEQYF. CDR3 nucleotide sequence: TGTGCCAGGAGCGACAGGAAATCCTACGAGCAGTACTTC.